The 14 T cell receptor beta chains below come from one sample, sequenced in a study of T-cell memory formation after mild COVID-19. TCRdb redid the calling of the 5' RACE reads with MiXCR, one entry per CDR3 protein. The sample consists of 540,000 or so distinct CDR3 sequences, roughly 22% of them appearing once. The sample was PBMCs or a T cell subset sorted from them (not recorded which). The source is an adult woman who had mild COVID-19 (a few samples of this study predate the infection). Cell type and time point are not known.

Points on this clonotype: A single base separates this from a much larger clone, so it may be a read error. The chain is built from TRBV6-2 or TRBV6-3 and TRBJ2-2; D is ambiguous. V was cut by 6 bases and J by 4 bases, with 3 bases left in between. The CDR3 covers 11 residues. Germline V gene sequence: CDR1 MNHEY, CDR2 SVGEGT. The CDR3 is CASRFTGELFF. The CDR3 nucleotides are TGTGCCAGCAGATTCACCGGGGAGCTGTTTTTT.

This clonotype was observed a few times. The chain employs TRBV29-1 and TRBJ1-2, with 9 bases matching TRBD1. V shed 4 bases, J shed 7 bases, and the junction held 13 bases outside the gene matches. The CDR3 has 15 amino acids. Germline V CDR1 and CDR2: SQVTM, ANQGSEA. This chain's CDR3 is CSVGDFRDRVGGYTF. The DNA for the CDR3 is TGCAGCGTTGGGGATTTCCGGGACAGGGTCGGTGGCTACACCTTC.

This clonotype was picked up many times. The chain couples TRBV5-1 to TRBJ2-1; TRBD2 matches 10 bases. CDR1 is SGHRS and CDR2 is YFSETQ in the germline V gene. The CDR3 runs to 16 residues. The J segment lost 3 bases and the V segment lost 4 bases, leaving 7 bases of the junction unmatched. The CDR3 bases are TGCGCCAGCAGCCCAACGACTAGCGGGTACTACAATGAGCAGTTCTTC. Its protein is CASSPTTSGYYNEQFF.

This clonotype was seen more than once but under ten times. One junction end does not reproduce the germline sequence, and a read error may be involved. V and J are TRBV11-1 and TRBJ2-1, with D possibly being TRBD2 (6 bases). The CDR3 consists of 13 residues. The germline V gene has CDR1 SGHAT and CDR2 FQDESV (reference sequence). For the CDR3, the DNA is TGTGCCAGCAGCCTCGAGGGGCGGGACCAGTTGGTCTTC. Translating it yields CASSLEGRDQLVF.

In DNA form, the CDR3 reads TGTGCCAGCAGCGCTGAGACCGAGGTTGATACGCAGTATTTT. This codes for CASSAETEVDTQYF. The V call is TRBV9, the J call TRBJ2-3; D gene unclear. The germline V gene has CDR1 SGDLS and CDR2 YYNGEE. V was pared by 3 bases and J by 6 bases, with 14 bases between. CDR3 length: 14 amino acids.

The chain carries TRBV5-1 and TRBJ2-7; possibly TRBD1 or TRBD2 for D (5 bases each). Germline V CDR1 and CDR2: SGHRS, YFSETQ. The CDR3 extends over 14 amino acids. Trimming shortened V by 4 bases and J by 6 bases, and 17 bases separated the two germline ends. The CDR3 sequence: CASSPGPGTLEQYF. As DNA, the CDR3 is TGCGCCAGCAGCCCCGGGCCAGGGACCCTCGAGCAGTACTTC.

This clonotype came up many times. The V and J genes are TRBV20-1 and TRBJ1-3; D unresolved. CDR1 and CDR2 from the germline V gene are DFQATT and SNEGSKA (reference sequence). This CDR3 region has 14 residues. Deletions cut 0 bases from V and 0 bases from J, with 6 bases between. The CDR3 sequence: CSARDSGSGNTIYF. In nucleotides, the CDR3 is TGCAGTGCTAGAGATTCCGGCTCTGGAAACACCATATATTTT.

V gene TRBV4-1 combines with J gene TRBJ1-1; D gene uncertain. Trimming shortened V by 4 bases and J by 4 bases, and 13 bases separated the two germline ends. Germline V gene data show CDR1 as MGHRA and CDR2 as YSYEKL. The CDR3 is 14 amino acids. The chain's CDR3 is CASSRREESTEAFF. The CDR3 bases are TGCGCCAGCAGCCGAAGGGAGGAAAGCACTGAAGCTTTCTTT.

The chain recombines TRBV19 with TRBJ1-5; D is undetermined. This CDR3 is 15 amino acids long. The V end was cut by 3 bases, the J end by 4 bases, with 13 bases between. Germline assignment: CDR1 LNHDA and CDR2 SQIVND (reference sequence). This CDR3 is CASSIRAASNQPQHF. For the CDR3, the DNA is TGTGCCAGTAGTATTAGGGCAGCTTCTAATCAGCCCCAGCATTTT. The full variable domain, in which reference TRBV19 and TRBJ1-5 provide the parts outside the CDR3, is DGGITQSPKYLFRKEGQNVTLSCEQNLNHDAMYWYRQDPGQGLRLIYYSQIVNDFQKGDIAEGYSVSREKKESFPLTVTSAQKNPTAFYLCASSIRAASNQPQHFGDGTRLSIL.

This clonotype appeared a few times. The rearrangement joins TRBV5-1 to TRBJ1-1, with unresolved D. This CDR3 region has 16 residues. Per germline, CDR1 SGHRS and CDR2 YFSETQ. The germline V and J ends were trimmed by 4 bases and 5 bases, with 21 bases remaining between them. As DNA, the CDR3 is TGCGCCAGCAGCCCAATACAGACCGGCGGGATGACTGAAGCTTTCTTT. Translated, it gives CASSPIQTGGMTEAFF.

The chain is built from TRBV7-9 and TRBJ1-1; 7 bases map to TRBD1. With V trimmed by 6 bases and J by 2 bases, 6 bases remained unmatched. The germline V gene has CDR1 SEHNR and CDR2 FQNEAQ (reference sequence). The CDR3 totals 14 residues. CDR3 protein: CASRSNRGNTEAFF. CDR3 sequence (DNA): TGTGCCAGCAGATCTAACAGGGGAAACACTGAAGCTTTCTTT. The full variable domain, completed using reference TRBV7-9 and TRBJ1-1, is DTGVSQNPRHKITKRGQNVTFRCDPISEHNRLYWYRQTLGQGPEFLTYFQNEAQLEKSRLLSDRFSAERPKGSFSTLEIQRTEQGDSAMYLCASRSNRGNTEAFFGQGTRLTVV.

The gene calls are TRBV12-3 or TRBV12-4 and TRBJ1-1; D unresolved. The CDR3 sequence is 14 residues long. Deletions cut 5 bases from V and 3 bases from J, with 13 bases between. CDR3 protein: CASSRDHDDTEAFF. CDR3 DNA sequence: TGTGCCAGCAGTAGAGATCACGACGACACTGAAGCTTTCTTT.

The chain uses TRBV20-1 and TRBJ2-1; the match to TRBD2 covers 9 bases. Germline lookup yields CDR1 DFQATT and CDR2 SNEGSKA (reference sequence). The CDR3 has 14 amino acids. The ends lost 2 bases at V and 8 bases at J; junction bases unmatched: 7. The chain's CDR3 is CSARISGGQDEQFF. The CDR3 DNA reads TGCAGTGCTAGAATTAGCGGGGGTCAAGATGAGCAGTTCTTC.

This clonotype was seen ten or more times. V and J are TRBV12-3 or TRBV12-4 and TRBJ2-7, with a tentative D call TRBD1 (5 bases). The V and J ends lost 4 bases and 2 bases respectively, with 12 bases between them. The CDR3 loop spans 14 amino acids. The CDR3 sequence: CASSSSTDTYEQYF. The DNA of the CDR3 is TGTGCCAGCAGTTCTTCTACGGACACCTACGAGCAGTACTTC.